Following are 2 T cell receptor beta chains from one sample sequenced in a study of graft-versus-host responses after intestinal transplantation. TCRdb's copy holds only in-frame clones and misses some; the assay was immunoSEQ multiplex PCR. The profile shows over 90,000 clones, around 90% of them singletons. These receptors lack a known antigen. The material was unstimulated CD8+ T cells sorted from spleen or lymph node cells, obtained before intestinal transplant. The receptor source for this set is a human donor who received an intestinal transplant.

The chain recombines TRBV27 with TRBJ2-7, with 9 bases fitting TRBD2. The CDR3 loop spans 12 amino acids. CDR1 is MNHEY, CDR2 SMNVEV, per germline (reference sequence). The V gene end was trimmed by 9 bases and the J gene end by 11 bases; junction bases not matched to a gene: 11. The CDR3: CASGRASGTEYF. DNA for the CDR3: TGTGCCAGTGGTCGGGCTAGCGGGACAGAGTACTTC.

V and J are TRBV5-1 and TRBJ2-5; 8 nucleotides line up with TRBD1. The better agreement between TRBJ2-7 and the DNA end casts doubt on the J call. The CDR3 consists of 16 residues. Germline-derived CDR1 and CDR2 are SGHRS and YFSETQ. The CDR3 DNA sequence: TGCGCCAGCAGTGGTAATGGACAGGGAAGACCCTACGAGCAGTACTTC. This sequence encodes CASSGNGQGRPYEQYF.